Below, 29 T cell receptor beta chains from the same sample are listed, as sequenced in a study of T cells in Graves' hyperthyroidism and ophthalmopathy. The investigators amplified TCR beta CDR3 regions from RNA transcripts. The HTBI set primed first-round TCR CDR3 RT-PCR. TCRdb itself ran the multiplex PCR reads through MiXCR, one entry per CDR3 protein. The sample yields about 640,000 distinct CDR3 sequences, roughly 20% seen once. Sequenced sample: blood. Receptor source: a man aged 30 to 39 with Graves' ophthalmopathy.

The chain combines TRBV7-9 with TRBJ1-6, with D perhaps TRBD1 (6 bases). The CDR3 covers 12 residues. Germline V CDR1 and CDR2: SEHNR, FQNEAQ (reference sequence). Trimming removed 6 bases from V and 14 bases from J, with 14 bases in between. The CDR3: CASRLDRFTLHF. The CDR3 DNA follows: TGTGCCAGCAGGCTGGACAGATTCACCCTCCACTTT.

This clonotype was observed at least ten times. The V and J genes are TRBV7-9 and TRBJ1-1; D not resolved. The CDR3 spans 13 residues. V was shortened by 8 bases and J by 1 base, with 11 bases between the two germline ends. Germline loops: CDR1 SEHNR, CDR2 FQNEAQ (reference sequence). The DNA for the CDR3 is TGTGCCAGCCGCGGGCAAAAGAACACTGAAGCTTTCTTT. Translation gives CASRGQKNTEAFF. The complete variable domain, with remaining parts taken from reference TRBV7-9 and TRBJ1-1, reads DTGVSQNPRHKITKRGQNVTFRCDPISEHNRLYWYRQTLGQGPEFLTYFQNEAQLEKSRLLSDRFSAERPKGSFSTLEIQRTEQGDSAMYLCASRGQKNTEAFFGQGTRLTVV.

The J gene is TRBJ2-1, the V gene TRBV7-3; the match to TRBD2 covers 9 bases. The CDR3 totals 16 residues. V gave up 2 bases and J gave up 3 bases; unmatched junction bases: 5. Germline assignment: CDR1 SGHTA and CDR2 FQGTGA. CDR3 residues: CASSLQGTSSYNEQFF. CDR3 nucleotides: TGTGCCAGCAGCTTACAAGGGACTAGCAGCTACAATGAGCAGTTCTTC.

The sample holds many counts of this clonotype. The chain combines TRBV6-6 with TRBJ2-7, with a tentative D call TRBD1 (6 bases). The CDR3 loop spans 15 amino acids. Looked up from germline, CDR1 is MNHNY and CDR2 is SVGAGI (reference sequence). Trimming took off 0 bases at V and 2 bases at J, with 11 bases between the two ends. The CDR3 loop reads CASSYSRQGTYEQYF. The CDR3 DNA is TGTGCCAGCAGTTACTCACGTCAGGGGACCTACGAGCAGTACTTC.

This clonotype showed up many times. The chain combines TRBV7-2 with TRBJ1-5; D unresolved. The CDR3 has 14 amino acids. V lost 4 bases and J lost 0, with 7 bases in between. Germline V lookup: CDR1 SGHTA, CDR2 FQGNSA. The CDR3 here is CASSSDNSNQPQHF. The CDR3, as DNA: TGTGCCAGCAGCTCAGACAATAGCAATCAGCCCCAGCATTTT. Looking up the rest from reference TRBV7-2 and TRBJ1-5 gives the full variable domain: GAGVSQSPSNKVTEKGKDVELRCDPISGHTALYWYRQSLGQGLEFLIYFQGNSAPDKSGLPSDRFSAERTGGSVSTLTIQRTQQEDSAVYLCASSSDNSNQPQHFGDGTRLSIL.

This clonotype turned up a few times. This sequence may be a read error, since a much larger clone differs from it by one base. The chain joins TRBV12-3 or TRBV12-4 to TRBJ1-2; D remains unclear. V lost 5 bases and J lost 2, with 3 bases in between. The CDR3 spans 11 residues. The CDR3 spells CASSKNYGYTF. The CDR3 DNA reads as TGTGCCAGCAGTAAGAACTATGGCTACACCTTC.

On this clonotype: A single base separates this from a much larger clone, so it may be a read error. Since no conserved phenylalanine or tryptophan closes the CDR3, a read error is the likely cause. V is TRBV9 and J is TRBJ1-5, with 7 positions matching TRBD1. V was clipped by 3 bases and J by 3 bases; unmatched bases: 6. The CDR3 is 15 amino acids. Germline loops: CDR1 SGDLS, CDR2 YYNGEE. CDR3 protein: CASSGAGTVNQPQHS. DNA for the CDR3: TGTGCCAGCAGCGGAGCCGGGACAGTCAATCAGCCCCAGCATTCT.

The sample holds many counts of this clonotype. This chain connects TRBV7-2 to TRBJ2-3; 12 positions agree with TRBD2. V was clipped by 5 bases and J by 2 bases; unmatched bases: 5. Germline CDR1 is SGHTA and CDR2 is FQGNSA. The CDR3 extends over 16 amino acids. CDR3 sequence: CASSRLAGAPTDTQYF. The CDR3 DNA reads as TGTGCCAGCAGCCGACTAGCGGGAGCCCCCACAGATACGCAGTATTTT.

This chain links TRBV19 with TRBJ2-7; unclear D gene. The germline V and J ends were trimmed by 6 bases and 4 bases, with 13 bases remaining between them. Germline values: CDR1 LNHDA, CDR2 SQIVND (reference sequence). The length of the CDR3 is 13 residues. CDR3 bases: TGTGCCAGTAGGGAAGAAGCCGCTTACGAGCAGTACTTC. Translated: CASREEAAYEQYF.

The chain links TRBV9 to TRBJ2-1, with D possibly being TRBD2 (6 bases). The CDR3 covers 15 residues. Between the trimmed V and J ends, which lost 0 bases and 2 bases, there was a span of 9 bases. Germline V gives CDR1 SGDLS, CDR2 YYNGEE. CDR3 protein: CASSVEIAAYNEQFF. CDR3 bases: TGTGCCAGCAGCGTAGAAATAGCGGCCTACAATGAGCAGTTCTTC.

The rearrangement links TRBV19 to TRBJ2-3; the match to TRBD2 covers 14 bases. Germline V gives CDR1 LNHDA, CDR2 SQIVND (reference sequence). The CDR3 extends over 17 amino acids. The V gene end was trimmed by 3 bases and the J gene end by 3 bases; junction bases not matched to a gene: 5. Here the CDR3 reads CASSITGTSGSTDTQYF. Written as DNA, the CDR3 is TGTGCCAGTAGTATCACCGGGACTAGCGGGAGTACAGATACGCAGTATTTT.

The rearrangement joins TRBV27 to TRBJ2-3, with no clear D. The germline gives CDR1 MNHEY, CDR2 SMNVEV (reference sequence). This CDR3 is built from 13 residues. V lost 3 bases to trimming and J lost 0 bases, with 4 bases between them. Here the CDR3 reads CASSFESTDTQYF. DNA of the CDR3: TGTGCCAGCAGTTTCGAGAGCACAGATACGCAGTATTTT.

The V gene is TRBV28, the J gene TRBJ1-4; 12 bases line up with TRBD1. The V gene end was trimmed by 4 bases and the J gene end by 7 bases; junction bases not matched to a gene: 4. CDR3 size: 15 residues. Germline V gives CDR1 MDHEN, CDR2 SYDVKM. CDR3 protein: CASSSGTGGGEKLFF. The CDR3, as DNA: TGTGCCAGCAGTTCAGGGACAGGGGGCGGTGAAAAACTGTTTTTT.

The sample holds many counts of this clonotype. This chain joins TRBV28 and TRBJ2-3; D call uncertain. The length of the CDR3 is 12 residues. CDR1 is MDHEN and CDR2 is SYDVKM in the germline V gene. V lost 6 bases and J lost 2, with 6 bases in between. This CDR3 reads CASRGFTDTQYF. CDR3 bases: TGTGCCAGCAGGGGCTTCACAGATACGCAGTATTTT.

The chain joins TRBV7-8 to TRBJ2-5; 14 nucleotides agree with TRBD2. V shed 0 bases and J 12 bases; nucleotides not matched to a gene: 9. The CDR3 extends over 16 amino acids. CDR1 and CDR2 (germline): SGHVS, FQNEAQ. As DNA, the CDR3 is TGTGCCAGCAGCTTAGCCCAAAAGCAGGGACTAGCGGGGGAGTACTTC. Residues: CASSLAQKQGLAGEYF.

The chain carries TRBV29-1 and TRBJ2-7, with no clear D. This CDR3 is 10 amino acids long. V lost 5 bases to trimming and J lost 3 bases, with 5 bases between them. The germline gives CDR1 SQVTM, CDR2 ANQGSEA. The CDR3 spells CSVLGYEQYF. The CDR3 DNA reads TGCAGCGTTCTCGGCTACGAGCAGTACTTC.

In its sample, this clonotype was seen a few times. The gene calls are TRBV7-2 and TRBJ2-6; D remains ambiguous. The germline gives CDR1 SGHTA, CDR2 FQGNSA. The CDR3 length is 15 residues. V was pared by 5 bases and J by 2 bases, with 10 bases between. The DNA of the CDR3 is TGTGCCAGCAGCCCTGGGATGCCTGGGGCCAACGTCCTGACTTTC. It encodes CASSPGMPGANVLTF.

The V call is TRBV19, the J call TRBJ2-1; perhaps D is TRBD1 or TRBD2 (5 bases each). Germline CDR1 and CDR2: LNHDA and SQIVND (reference sequence). Trimming shortened V by 7 bases and J by 0 bases, and 16 bases separated the two germline ends. This CDR3 comprises 16 residues. In nucleotides, the CDR3 is TGTGCCAGTAAAACTTCGGGACGGAGCTCCTACAATGAGCAGTTCTTC. It yields the protein CASKTSGRSSYNEQFF.

This clonotype was observed a handful of times. The CDR3 loop is CASSLPTRASYEQYF. CDR3 bases: TGTGCCAGCAGCTTGCCGACCCGCGCTTCCTACGAGCAGTACTTC. The chain links TRBV5-6 to TRBJ2-7; D call uncertain. CDR3 length equals 15 residues. The V gene's germline CDR1 is SGHDT and CDR2 YYEEEE. The V and J ends lost 1 base and 1 base respectively, with 12 bases between them.

This clonotype came up many times. The chain is built from TRBV6-1 and TRBJ1-1; D gene ambiguous. Trimming left V 5 bases short and J 3 bases short, with 7 bases between. The CDR3 has 12 residues. Germline V gives CDR1 MNHNS, CDR2 SASEGT. The DNA for the CDR3 is TGTGCCAGCAGTAACCGGGACACTGAAGCTTTCTTT. The encoded protein is CASSNRDTEAFF.

This clonotype appeared a few times. The rearrangement links TRBV12-3 or TRBV12-4 to TRBJ1-1; D is uncertain. V dropped 3 bases and J dropped 9 bases, with 14 bases sitting between them. The CDR3 is 13 amino acids. Here the CDR3 reads CASSLGYPNKAFF. The CDR3 DNA sequence: TGTGCCAGCAGTTTGGGCTATCCTAATAAAGCTTTCTTT.

The gene calls are TRBV12-3 or TRBV12-4 and TRBJ2-1, with D possibly matching TRBD2 (5 bases). The ends were cut back, 2 bases at V and 4 bases at J, with 15 bases in the middle. CDR3 length equals 16 residues. CDR3 amino acids: CASSLRIRGLYNEQFF. The CDR3 DNA sequence: TGTGCCAGCAGTTTACGAATCCGGGGATTATACAATGAGCAGTTCTTC.

The CDR3 reads CSVEDPFYTSGSTDTQYF. The CDR3 DNA is TGCAGCGTTGAAGACCCCTTTTATACTAGCGGGAGCACAGATACGCAGTATTTT. This chain joins TRBV29-1 and TRBJ2-3; 9 nucleotides match TRBD2. Germline trimming cut 0 bases from V and 0 bases from J; bases unmatched to any gene: 10. The CDR3 has 18 residues. Germline assignment: CDR1 SQVTM and CDR2 ANQGSEA.

The sample holds a few counts of this clonotype. The genes are TRBV20-1 and TRBJ2-3; 10 nucleotides match TRBD1. The V gene's germline CDR1 is DFQATT and CDR2 SNEGSKA (reference sequence). Losses at the gene ends were 5 bases for V and 4 bases for J; bases not matched to a gene: 18. The CDR3 is made up of 18 amino acids. The CDR3: CSASYSGGGQGLSDTQYF. CDR3 in DNA: TGCAGTGCTTCCTATTCCGGAGGGGGACAGGGGTTATCAGATACGCAGTATTTT.

The V gene is TRBV29-1, the J gene TRBJ2-5; TRBD1 might be the D (5 bases). The CDR3 extends over 13 amino acids. Germline V gives CDR1 SQVTM, CDR2 ANQGSEA. V was trimmed by 3 bases and J by 2 bases, leaving 10 bases between them. CDR3 in DNA: TGCAGCGTTGACGCAGGGCGACAAGAGACCCAGTACTTC. It codes for CSVDAGRQETQYF.

A remark on this clonotype: Sequence at one end of the junction differs from germline and may be a read error. The chain employs TRBV20-1 and TRBJ1-1; no firm D call. CDR3 length: 15 residues. Germline assignment: CDR1 DFQATT and CDR2 SNEGSKA (reference sequence). DNA for the CDR3: TGCAGTGCCAGGCCCTTAGGGCAGACGAACACTGAAGCTTCCTTT. It translates to CSARPLGQTNTEASF.

This clonotype has only a few counts. The chain links TRBV6-4 to TRBJ1-2; 9 nucleotides match TRBD1. This CDR3 region has 14 residues. Trimming cost V 6 bases and J 8 bases; bases outside gene matches: 10. Germline assignment: CDR1 MRHNA and CDR2 SNTAGT. The DNA for the CDR3 is TGTGCCAGCAGCGCTACCGGGACAGGGTTGGGCTACACCTTC. It yields the protein CASSATGTGLGYTF.

This clonotype was picked up a small number of times. The genes are TRBV6-1 and TRBJ2-1; no clear D. V was trimmed by 4 bases and J by 5 bases, leaving 9 bases between them. The germline V gene encodes CDR1 MNHNS and CDR2 SASEGT. The CDR3 has 13 residues. CDR3 residues: CASSVLSHNEQFF. The CDR3, as DNA: TGTGCCAGCAGTGTCTTATCGCACAATGAGCAGTTCTTC.

This clonotype occurred many times. The V and J genes are TRBV18 and TRBJ1-2, with TRBD1 as a possible D gene (6 bases). V was cut by 3 bases and J by 3 bases, with 11 bases left in between. There are 14 residues in the CDR3. Germline V lookup: CDR1 KGHSH, CDR2 LQKENI. CDR3 region: CASSPEQGYYGYTF. In nucleotides, the CDR3 is TGTGCCAGCTCACCTGAACAGGGATACTATGGCTACACCTTC.